This T cell receptor (beta chain) comes out of a study of PD-1 blockade in mismatch repair-deficient tumors. Mismatch repair deficiency was confirmed in all patients, by PCR or immunohistochemistry. Profiled with immunoSEQ multiplex PCR; TCRdb holds only in-frame clones, not every one. The repertoire holds roughly 70,000 clones, approximately 80% seen once, with approximately 5% in the top ten. Germline lookup yields CDR1 MNHEY and CDR2 SMNVEV (reference sequence). The CDR3 is 18 residues long. V shed 4 bases and J shed 0 bases, with 20 bases lying between them. This receptor was identified in an adult with mismatch repair-deficient cancer. The chain uses TRBV27 and TRBJ2-3; the D is unclear. This material consisted of peripheral blood, taken 2 weeks after starting pembrolizumab. CDR3 region: CASSSGRTKVASTDTQYF. The CDR3 bases are TGTGCCAGCAGTTCGGGCAGAACAAAAGTAGCTAGCACAGATACGCAGTATTTT.